This TCR beta chain appears in the sequencing data of a study of blood T cell repertoires in COVID-19. Background on the study: Sites across the United States, Italy and Spain contributed samples from acute and convalescent COVID-19.

The CDR3 totals 14 residues. V was clipped by 5 bases and J by 5 bases; unmatched bases: 11. Germline V gene sequence: CDR1 SQVTM, CDR2 ANQGSEA. As originally analysed: Researchers report that nucleated cell counts were estimated from reference gene primer amplification. Here immunoSEQ multiplex PCR was the method, and the copy in TCRdb shows in-frame clones only, minus some. V and J calls and clone size are those listed in that table; D and trimming were worked out from the DNA. Altogether roughly 200,000 clones are present, more than 60% being singletons, with the ten largest covering about 13%. The specimen was peripheral blood. The rearrangement uses TRBV29-1 and TRBJ1-1; TRBD1 aligns across 7 bases. This receptor was identified in a middle-aged man who had recovered from COVID-19. The CDR3 DNA follows: TGCAGCGTTATTACTACAGGGGTTGGGACTGAAGCTTTCTTT. Its protein is CSVITTGVGTEAFF.